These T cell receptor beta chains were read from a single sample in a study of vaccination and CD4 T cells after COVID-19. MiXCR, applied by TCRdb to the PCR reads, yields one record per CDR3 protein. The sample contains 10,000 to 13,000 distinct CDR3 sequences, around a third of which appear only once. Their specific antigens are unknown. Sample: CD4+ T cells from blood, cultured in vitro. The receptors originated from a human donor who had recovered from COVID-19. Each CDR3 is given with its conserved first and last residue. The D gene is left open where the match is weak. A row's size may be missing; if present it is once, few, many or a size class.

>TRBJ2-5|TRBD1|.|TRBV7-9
TGTGCCAGCAGCAAGGGACAGTCGTACCAAGAGACCCAGTACTTC
CASSKGQSYQETQYF
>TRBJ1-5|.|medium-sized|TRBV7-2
TGTGCCAGCAGCTTAGCGGCAGCGCCAAATCAGCCCCAGCATTTT
CASSLAAAPNQPQHF
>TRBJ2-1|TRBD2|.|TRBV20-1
TGCAGTGCTAGTCGGGAGGGCCTTAGGAATGAGCAGTTCTTC
CSASREGLRNEQFF
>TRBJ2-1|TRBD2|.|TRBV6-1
TGTGCCAGCAGCCCCGGGACTAGCGGTAATGAGCAGTTCTTC
CASSPGTSGNEQFF
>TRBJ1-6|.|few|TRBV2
TGTGCCAGCAGCCTTGGGCAGGGAGGGAACTCACCCCTCCACTTT
CASSLGQGGNSPLHF
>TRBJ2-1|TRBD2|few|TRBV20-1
TGCAGTGTTGTCCCGGGACTAGTTGGTGAGCAGTTCTTC
CSVVPGLVGEQFF
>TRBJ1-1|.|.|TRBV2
TGTGCCAGCAGGAAAGAGGCAGTGTGGCCTGAAGCTTTCTTT
CASRKEAVWPEAFF
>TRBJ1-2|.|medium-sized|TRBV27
TGTGCCAGCAGTTTATCGATAGGGGGGGATGGCTACACCTTC
CASSLSIGGDGYTF
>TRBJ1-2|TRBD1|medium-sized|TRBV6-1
TGTGCCAGCAGTGGGCAGACAGGGGGCATACCCGGCTACACCTTC
CASSGQTGGIPGYTF
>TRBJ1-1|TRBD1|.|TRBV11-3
TGTGCCAGCAGCTTCGACAGGGGGCGATCCACTGAAGCTTTCTTT
CASSFDRGRSTEAFF
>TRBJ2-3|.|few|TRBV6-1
TGTGCCAGCACCTACAGGGACACAGATACGCAGTATTTT
CASTYRDTDTQYF
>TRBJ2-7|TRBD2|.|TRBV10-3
TGTGCCTCGCGGGGGGGCTACGAGCAGTACTTC
CASRGGYEQYF
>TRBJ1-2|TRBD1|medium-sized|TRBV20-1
TGCAGTGTAGGCGGTCAGACAGGGATTGATGGCTACACCTTC
CSVGGQTGIDGYTF
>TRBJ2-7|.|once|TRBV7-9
TGTGCCAGCAGCCCCCAAAAACCGGGAGCCAGCTCCTACGAGCAGTACTTC
CASSPQKPGASSYEQYF
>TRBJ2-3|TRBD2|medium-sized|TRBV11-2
TGTGCCAGCAGCCAAGCGGGAGTTGGCACAGATACGCAGTATTTT
CASSQAGVGTDTQYF
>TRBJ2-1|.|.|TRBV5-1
TGCGCCAGCAGCTTGGGAGGGGGGTCTGGGGTCCGCGAGCAGTTCTTC
CASSLGGGSGVREQFF
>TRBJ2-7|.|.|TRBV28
TGTGCCAGCACCCACGGGGACCTCTCCTACGAGCAGTACTTC
CASTHGDLSYEQYF
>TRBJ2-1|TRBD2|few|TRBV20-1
TGCAGTGCTGGAGGAAGGCGACTAGCGGGAATCAATGAGCAGTTCTTC
CSAGGRRLAGINEQFF
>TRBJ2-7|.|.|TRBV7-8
TGTGCCAGCAGCATCGGACAGATATCCTACGAGCAGTACTTC
CASSIGQISYEQYF
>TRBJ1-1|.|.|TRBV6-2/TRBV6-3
TGTGCCAGCAGACTAATGATGAACACTGAAGCTTTCTTT
CASRLMMNTEAFF
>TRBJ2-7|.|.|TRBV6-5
TGTGCCAGCAGTTACTTGGGGGGTAGCTCCTACGAGCAGTACTTC
CASSYLGGSSYEQYF
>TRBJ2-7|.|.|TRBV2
TGTGCCAGCAATAAGGACGGCTACGAGCAGTACTTC
CASNKDGYEQYF
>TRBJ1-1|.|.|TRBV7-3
TGTGCCAGCAGCTCGGGGACCGATTTGAACACTGAAGCTTTCTTT
CASSSGTDLNTEAFF
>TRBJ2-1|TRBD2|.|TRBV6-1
TGTGCCAGCAGGGCTAGCGGGGGCCCCTCCTACAATGAGCAGTTCTTC
CASRASGGPSYNEQFF
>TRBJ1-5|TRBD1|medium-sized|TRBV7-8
TGTGCCAGCAGCCCACGGACAGGGGGAGGACAGCCCCAGCATTTT
CASSPRTGGGQPQHF
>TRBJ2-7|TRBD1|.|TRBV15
TGTGCCACCAGCCGTACCGGGACAGGGCTTCTCTACGAGCAGTACTTC
CATSRTGTGLLYEQYF
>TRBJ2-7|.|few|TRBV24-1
TGTGCCACCAGTGGCTCTATAGGGGGAGGGACCTACGAGCAGTACTTC
CATSGSIGGGTYEQYF
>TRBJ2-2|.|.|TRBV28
TGTGCCAGCACCCAGGGCGGGGCGAACACCGGGGAGCTGTTTTTT
CASTQGGANTGELFF
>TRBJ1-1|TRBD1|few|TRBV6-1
TGTGCCAGCAGCAAAAGGTTGGGACAGGGCGCCGTGAGAGCTTTCTTT
CASSKRLGQGAVRAFF
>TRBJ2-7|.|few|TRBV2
TGTGCCAGCAGTGCCTTCCCCGGGGGTGAGCAGTACTTC
CASSAFPGGEQYF
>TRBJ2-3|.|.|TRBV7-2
TGTGCCAGATCGGAGCTGACTAGCACAGATACGCAGTATTTT
CARSELTSTDTQYF
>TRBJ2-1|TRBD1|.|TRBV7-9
TGTGCCAGCAGCCCCCGGGACAGTTCCTTCAATGAGCAGTTCTTC
CASSPRDSSFNEQFF
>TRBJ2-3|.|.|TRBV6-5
TGTGCCAGCAGTTACTCAGGGGAGGCAGATACGCAGTATTTT
CASSYSGEADTQYF
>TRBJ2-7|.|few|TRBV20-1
TGCAGTGCTAGAGCATCGACCGGGACTTCCCCCTACGAGCAGTACTTC
CSARASTGTSPYEQYF
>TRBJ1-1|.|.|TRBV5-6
TGTGCCAGCACCGCGAAGGGTGAAGCTTTCTTT
CASTAKGEAFF
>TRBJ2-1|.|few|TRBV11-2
TGTGCCAGCAGCTTACTGGGGGATGAGCAGTTCTTC
CASSLLGDEQFF
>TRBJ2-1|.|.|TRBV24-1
TGTGCCACCACACCCCGAGGGGGTGAGCAGTTCTTC
CATTPRGGEQFF
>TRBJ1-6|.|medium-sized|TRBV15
TGTGCCACCAGCAGCGGGATTTATTCACCCCTCCACTTT
CATSSGIYSPLHF
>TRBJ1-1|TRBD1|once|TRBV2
TGTGCCAGCAGGGGGGACAGCCAGAACACTGAAGCTTTCTTT
CASRGDSQNTEAFF
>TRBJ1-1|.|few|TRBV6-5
TGTGCCAGCAGTTACTCACAGTGGATGAACACTGAAGCTTTCTTT
CASSYSQWMNTEAFF
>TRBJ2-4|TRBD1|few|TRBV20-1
TGCAGTGCCGCCTACGGACAGGGCAACATTCAGTACTTC
CSAAYGQGNIQYF
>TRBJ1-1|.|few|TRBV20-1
TGCAGTGCTGGAGGACAGATGAACACTGAAGCTTTCTTT
CSAGGQMNTEAFF
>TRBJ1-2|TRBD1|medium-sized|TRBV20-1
TGCAGTGCTCCTTCCGGGACAGGGGGCTCTCGTGGCTACACCTTC
CSAPSGTGGSRGYTF
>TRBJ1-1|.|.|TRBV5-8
TGTGCCAGCAGCCTTGAAAGGAGAGGACATCGGAACACTGAAGCTTTCTTT
CASSLERRGHRNTEAFF
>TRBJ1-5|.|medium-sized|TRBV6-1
TGTGCCAGCAGTATGGGGGCGAATCAGCCCCAGCATTTT
CASSMGANQPQHF
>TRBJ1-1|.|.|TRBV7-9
TGTGCCAGCAGCCCCGCCGGAGGGGATCGTACTGAAGCTTTCTTT
CASSPAGGDRTEAFF
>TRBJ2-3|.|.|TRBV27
TGTGCCAGCAGTTGGGAGGGGGCGCGAGATACGCAGTATTTT
CASSWEGARDTQYF
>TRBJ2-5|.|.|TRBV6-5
TGTGCCAGCAGTTACCAGGCGTACAGCCGACAGCACCAAGAGACCCAGTACTTC
CASSYQAYSRQHQETQYF
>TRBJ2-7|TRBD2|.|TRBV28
TGTGCCAGCAGCTCCCCCTGGACTAGCGGGAGCGTGCAGTACTTC
CASSSPWTSGSVQYF